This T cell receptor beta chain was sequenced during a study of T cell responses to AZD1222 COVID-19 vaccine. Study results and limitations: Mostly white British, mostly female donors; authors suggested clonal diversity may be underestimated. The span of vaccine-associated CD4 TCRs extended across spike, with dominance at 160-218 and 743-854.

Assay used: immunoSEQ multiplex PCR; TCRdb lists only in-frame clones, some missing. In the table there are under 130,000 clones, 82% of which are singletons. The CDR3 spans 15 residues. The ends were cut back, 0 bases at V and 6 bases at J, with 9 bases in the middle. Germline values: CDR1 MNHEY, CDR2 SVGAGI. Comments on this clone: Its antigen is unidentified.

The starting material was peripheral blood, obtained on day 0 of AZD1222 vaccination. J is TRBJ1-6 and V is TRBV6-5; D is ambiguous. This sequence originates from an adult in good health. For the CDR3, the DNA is TGTGCCAGCAGTTACTCCGTGACAAGTAATTCACCCCTCCACTTT. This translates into CASSYSVTSNSPLHF.